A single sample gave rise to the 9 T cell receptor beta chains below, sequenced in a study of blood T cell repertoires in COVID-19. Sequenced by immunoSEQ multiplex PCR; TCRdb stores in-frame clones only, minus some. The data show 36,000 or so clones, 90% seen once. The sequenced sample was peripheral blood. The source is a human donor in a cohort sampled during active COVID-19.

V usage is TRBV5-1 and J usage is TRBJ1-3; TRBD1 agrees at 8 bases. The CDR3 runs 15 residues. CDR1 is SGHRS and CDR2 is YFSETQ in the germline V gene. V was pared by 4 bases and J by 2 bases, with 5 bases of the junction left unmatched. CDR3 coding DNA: TGCGCCAGCAGCACACAACAGGGGGCTGGAAACACCATATATTTT. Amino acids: CASSTQQGAGNTIYF.

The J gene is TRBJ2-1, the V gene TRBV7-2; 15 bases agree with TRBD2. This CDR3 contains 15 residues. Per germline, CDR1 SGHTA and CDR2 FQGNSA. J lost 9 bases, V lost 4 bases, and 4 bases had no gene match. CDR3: CASSSWTSGRGEQFF. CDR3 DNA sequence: TGTGCCAGCAGCTCCTGGACTAGCGGGAGGGGTGAGCAGTTCTTC. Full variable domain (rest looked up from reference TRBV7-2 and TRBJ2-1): GAGVSQSPSNKVTEKGKDVELRCDPISGHTALYWYRQSLGQGLEFLIYFQGNSAPDKSGLPSDRFSAERTGGSVSTLTIQRTQQEDSAVYLCASSSWTSGRGEQFFGPGTRLTVL.

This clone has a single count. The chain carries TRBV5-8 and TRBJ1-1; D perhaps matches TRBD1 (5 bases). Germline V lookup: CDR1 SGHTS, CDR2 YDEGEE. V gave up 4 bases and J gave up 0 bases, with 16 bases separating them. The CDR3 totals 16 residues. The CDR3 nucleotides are TGTGCCAGCAGCCCCACCCCGGGACTGCTGAACACTGAAGCTTTCTTT. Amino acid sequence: CASSPTPGLLNTEAFF.

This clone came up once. In nucleotides, the CDR3 is TGTGCCAGCAGCTTAGGACAGTCCTACGAGCAGTACTTC. Protein: CASSLGQSYEQYF. The chain uses TRBV11-2 and TRBJ2-7; possible D gene TRBD1, 5 bases. This CDR3 region has 13 residues. Trimming took 1 base from V and 1 from J, leaving 5 bases between them. CDR1 and CDR2 (germline): SGHAT, FQNNGV.

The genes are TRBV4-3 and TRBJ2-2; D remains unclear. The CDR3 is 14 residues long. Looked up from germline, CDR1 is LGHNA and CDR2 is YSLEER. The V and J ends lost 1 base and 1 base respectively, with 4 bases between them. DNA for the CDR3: TGCGCCAGCAGCCAAGGGCAGAACACCGGGGAGCTGTTTTTT. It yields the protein CASSQGQNTGELFF.

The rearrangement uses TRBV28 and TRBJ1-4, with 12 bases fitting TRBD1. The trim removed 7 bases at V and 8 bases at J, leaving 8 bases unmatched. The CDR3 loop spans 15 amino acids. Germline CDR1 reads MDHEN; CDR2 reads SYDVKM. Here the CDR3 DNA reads TGTGCCAGCAATACCGGGACAGGGGGCCGGGAAAAACTGTTTTTT. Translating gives CASNTGTGGREKLFF.

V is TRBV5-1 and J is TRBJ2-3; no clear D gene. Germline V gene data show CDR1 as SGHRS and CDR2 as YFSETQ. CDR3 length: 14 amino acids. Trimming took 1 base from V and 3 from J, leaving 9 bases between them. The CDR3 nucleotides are TGCGCCAGCAGCTTGCAAGGAGTTACAGATACGCAGTATTTT. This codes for CASSLQGVTDTQYF. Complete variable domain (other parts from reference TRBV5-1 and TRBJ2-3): KAGVTQTPRYLIKTRGQQVTLSCSPISGHRSVSWYQQTPGQGLQFLFEYFSETQRNKGNFPGRFSGRQFSNSRSEMNVSTLELGDSALYLCASSLQGVTDTQYFGPGTRLTVL.

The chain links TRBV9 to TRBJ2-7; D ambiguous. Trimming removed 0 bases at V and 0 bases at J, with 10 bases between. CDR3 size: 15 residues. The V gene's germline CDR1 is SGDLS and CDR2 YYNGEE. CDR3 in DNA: TGTGCCAGCAGCGTAGAGACTCGAGGCTCCTACGAGCAGTACTTC. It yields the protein CASSVETRGSYEQYF.

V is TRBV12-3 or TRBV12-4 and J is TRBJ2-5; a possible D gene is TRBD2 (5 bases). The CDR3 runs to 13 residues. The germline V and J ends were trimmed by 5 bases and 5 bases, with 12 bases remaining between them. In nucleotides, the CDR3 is TGTGCCAGCAGTGCGCAACTAGGGGAGACCCAGTACTTC. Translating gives CASSAQLGETQYF.